This entry lists 16 T cell receptor beta chains sequenced from one sample in a study of blood T cells in healthy people across ages. Through a sample-barcoded 5' primer and a J-beta primer mix, a second PCR was run for roughly 7 to 11 cycles. TCRdb redid the calling of the 5' RACE reads with MiXCR, one entry per CDR3 protein. The table shows 650,000 to 900,000 distinct CDR3 sequences, with about 62% occurring only once. Specimen: blood. Source of these receptors: a man aged 30 to 45 in good health.

The chain couples TRBV7-3 to TRBJ2-3; 9 nucleotides match TRBD1. The CDR3 contains 15 residues. Germline V CDR1 and CDR2: SGHTA, FQGTGA. V shed 4 bases and J 5 bases; nucleotides not matched to a gene: 7. CDR3 coding DNA: TGTGCCAGCAGCTCCGGGACAGGGTTGGAAGATACGCAGTATTTT. The encoded protein is CASSSGTGLEDTQYF.

This clonotype showed up just a few times. This sequence joins TRBV20-1 and TRBJ1-2, with 7 nucleotides matching TRBD1. The germline gives CDR1 DFQATT, CDR2 SNEGSKA (reference sequence). J gave up 4 bases and V 7 bases, and 3 bases lay outside the gene matches. The CDR3 covers 11 residues. The CDR3 DNA reads as TGCAGTGTTGACAGGGTCTATGGCTACACCTTC. As protein: CSVDRVYGYTF.

This chain links TRBV20-1 with TRBJ2-7, with TRBD2 matching over 8 bases. The germline V gene encodes CDR1 DFQATT and CDR2 SNEGSKA (reference sequence). The V and J ends lost 3 bases and 4 bases, in that order; junction bases with no gene match: 8. The CDR3 has 14 amino acids. CDR3 region: CSASTGRGGYEQYF. CDR3 in DNA: TGCAGTGCTAGTACAGGGCGCGGGGGGTACGAGCAGTACTTC.

V gene TRBV6-2 or TRBV6-3 combines with J gene TRBJ2-5, with 9 bases identical to TRBD2. The CDR3 runs to 15 residues. Per the germline V gene, CDR1 is MNHEY and CDR2 is SVGEGT. V shed 6 bases, J shed 5 bases, and the junction held 10 bases outside the gene matches. The CDR3 DNA reads as TGTGCCAGCAGCAGGCGGGGGGGCAAGAAGGAGACCCAGTACTTC. Translation: CASSRRGGKKETQYF.

This clonotype was observed at least ten times. This sequence joins TRBV18 and TRBJ2-3, with 11 nucleotides matching TRBD2. V shed 5 bases and J 4 bases; nucleotides not matched to a gene: 5. Germline V lookup: CDR1 KGHSH, CDR2 LQKENI. The CDR3 has 15 residues. DNA for the CDR3: TGTGCCAGCTCATCCACTAGCGGGGGTGCAGATACGCAGTATTTT. This codes for CASSSTSGGADTQYF.

V gene TRBV3-1 combines with J gene TRBJ1-2; 10 bases agree with TRBD1. Trimming took 0 bases from V and 3 from J; bases not matched to a gene: 4. Germline CDR1 reads LGHDT; CDR2 reads YNNKEL (reference sequence). The CDR3 loop spans 16 amino acids. CDR3 DNA sequence: TGTGCCAGCAGCCAAGATACGGGGACAGGGGACTATGGCTACACCTTC. Protein sequence: CASSQDTGTGDYGYTF. The variable domain in full, completed from reference TRBV3-1 and TRBJ1-2, reads DTAVSQTPKYLVTQMGNDKSIKCEQNLGHDTMYWYKQDSKKFLKIMFSYNNKELIINETVPNRFSPKSPDKAHLNLHINSLELGDSAVYFCASSQDTGTGDYGYTFGSGTRLTVV.

The chain employs TRBV20-1 and TRBJ2-5, with 8 bases matching TRBD2. The J call is in doubt because the DNA end fits TRBJ2-1 better. The CDR3 is 16 amino acids. CDR1 DFQATT and CDR2 SNEGSKA come from the germline V gene (reference sequence). For the CDR3, the DNA is TGCAGTGCTAGACCCCATAGCGGGGACTACCAAGAGACCCAGTTCTTC. Translating it yields CSARPHSGDYQETQFF.

The chain joins TRBV6-4 to TRBJ2-5; tentatively, D is TRBD1 (6 bases). The J call could be wrong; TRBJ2-1 is a better fit for the DNA end. The CDR3 is made up of 15 amino acids. From germline, CDR1 is MRHNA and CDR2 SNTAGT. CDR3 in DNA: TGTGCCAGCAGTGCAGGGGTAGGGGACCAAGAGACCCAGTTCTTC. Its translation is CASSAGVGDQETQFF.

The rearrangement uses TRBV6-5 and TRBJ2-5; TRBD1 matches 8 bases. The CDR3 covers 15 residues. After removal of 2 bases from V and 1 base from J, the junction contained 3 bases not matched to a gene. CDR1 is MNHEY, CDR2 SVGAGI, per germline. DNA of the CDR3: TGTGCCAGCAGTTACAGGGACAGGCCCCAAGAGACCCAGTACTTC. Its protein is CASSYRDRPQETQYF.

V usage is TRBV6-5 and J usage is TRBJ2-7, with a weak D call TRBD2 (5 bases). Looked up from germline, CDR1 is MNHEY and CDR2 is SVGAGI. Trimming left V 6 bases short and J 7 bases short, with 22 bases between. This CDR3 spans 15 amino acids. The CDR3 nucleotides read TGTGCCAGCAGCCAAACTGAGACCCGGACGGGGGAGCAGTACTTC. It is translated as CASSQTETRTGEQYF.

This clonotype has just a few counts. This chain joins TRBV7-2 and TRBJ2-3; 8 bases fit TRBD1. V was pared by 5 bases and J by 3 bases, with 7 bases of the junction left unmatched. Germline V gives CDR1 SGHTA, CDR2 FQGNSA. CDR3 length: 15 residues. CDR3 region: CASSTRQGLTDTQYF. As DNA, the CDR3 is TGTGCCAGCAGCACCCGACAGGGGCTGACAGATACGCAGTATTTT.

The J gene is TRBJ2-1, the V gene TRBV5-1, with D unclear. The V end lost 0 bases, the J end lost 7 bases, and 8 bases lay between the germline ends. Germline V gene sequence: CDR1 SGHRS, CDR2 YFSETQ. The CDR3 consists of 13 residues. CDR3 in amino acids: CASSLADPNEQFF. Written as DNA, the CDR3 is TGCGCCAGCAGCTTGGCGGATCCAAATGAGCAGTTCTTC.

This chain connects TRBV29-1 to TRBJ2-1; no clear D gene. Trimming stripped 3 bases from V and 2 bases from J, with 8 bases between. CDR1 and CDR2 (germline): SQVTM, ANQGSEA. The CDR3 is 13 residues long. This chain's CDR3 is CSVDGGAYNEQFF. CDR3 DNA: TGCAGCGTTGACGGCGGCGCCTACAATGAGCAGTTCTTC.

The chain joins TRBV29-1 to TRBJ2-1; D not resolved. Germline assignment: CDR1 SQVTM and CDR2 ANQGSEA. The CDR3 sequence is 13 residues long. V shed 5 bases and J shed 0 bases, with 8 bases lying between them. CDR3 DNA: TGCAGCGTTTCGGAAAGCTCCTACAATGAGCAGTTCTTC. This gives the protein CSVSESSYNEQFF.

The chain combines TRBV7-2 with TRBJ2-1, with 9 bases aligning to TRBD1. Germline CDR1 reads SGHTA; CDR2 reads FQGNSA. The junction had 15 bases not matched to a gene; V was cut back by 5 bases and J by 7 bases. This CDR3 is 17 amino acids long. CDR3 region: CASSPTGPGQGRNEQFF. In nucleotides, the CDR3 is TGTGCCAGCAGCCCCACAGGCCCGGGACAGGGACGGAATGAGCAGTTCTTC.

Comment on this clonotype: A much larger clone differs from this one at a single base, so this may be a read error. In DNA, the CDR3 is TGTGCCGGCACCCACAGGGGAATAAGAGTAGAGACCCAGTACTTC. Its protein product is CAGTHRGIRVETQYF. The chain recombines TRBV6-4 with TRBJ2-7; 7 positions agree with TRBD1. Matching the DNA end better, TRBJ2-5 makes the J call doubtful. CDR3 size: 15 residues. Germline CDR1 reads MRHNA; CDR2 reads SNTAGT.